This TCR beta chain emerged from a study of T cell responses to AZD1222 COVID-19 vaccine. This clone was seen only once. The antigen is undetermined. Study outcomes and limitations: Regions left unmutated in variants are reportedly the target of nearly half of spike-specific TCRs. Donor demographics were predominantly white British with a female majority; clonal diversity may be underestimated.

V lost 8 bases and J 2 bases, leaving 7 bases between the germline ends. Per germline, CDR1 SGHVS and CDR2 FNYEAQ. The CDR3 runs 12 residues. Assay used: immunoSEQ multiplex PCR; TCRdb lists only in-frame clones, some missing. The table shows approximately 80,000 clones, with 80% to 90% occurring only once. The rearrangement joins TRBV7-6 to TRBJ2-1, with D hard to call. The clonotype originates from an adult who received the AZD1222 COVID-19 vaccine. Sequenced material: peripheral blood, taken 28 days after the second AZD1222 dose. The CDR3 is CASVTPYNEQFF. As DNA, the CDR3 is TGTGCCAGCGTCACTCCCTACAATGAGCAGTTCTTC.